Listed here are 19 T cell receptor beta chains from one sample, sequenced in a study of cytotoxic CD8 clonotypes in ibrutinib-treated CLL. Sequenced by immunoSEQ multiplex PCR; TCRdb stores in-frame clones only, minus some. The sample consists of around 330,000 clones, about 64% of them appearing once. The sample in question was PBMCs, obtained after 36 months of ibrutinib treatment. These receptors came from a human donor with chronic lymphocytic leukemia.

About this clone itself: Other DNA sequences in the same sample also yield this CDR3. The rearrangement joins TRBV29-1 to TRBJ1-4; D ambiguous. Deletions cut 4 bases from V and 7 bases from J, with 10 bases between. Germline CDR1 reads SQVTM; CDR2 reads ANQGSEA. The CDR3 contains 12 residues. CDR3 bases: TGCAGCGTTGGACGGGTGGGTGAAAAACTGTTTTTT. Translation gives CSVGRVGEKLFF.

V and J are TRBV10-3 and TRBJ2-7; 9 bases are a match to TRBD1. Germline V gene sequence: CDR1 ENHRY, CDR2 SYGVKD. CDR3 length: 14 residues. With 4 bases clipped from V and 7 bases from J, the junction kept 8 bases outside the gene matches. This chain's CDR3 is CAISGRGQGREQYF. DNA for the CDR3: TGTGCCATCAGTGGGCGGGGACAGGGACGGGAGCAGTACTTC.

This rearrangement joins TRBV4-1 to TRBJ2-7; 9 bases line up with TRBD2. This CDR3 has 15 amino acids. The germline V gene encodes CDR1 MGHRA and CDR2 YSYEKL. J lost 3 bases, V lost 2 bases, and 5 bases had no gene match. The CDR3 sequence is CASSQQSGGFYEQYF. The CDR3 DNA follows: TGCGCCAGCAGCCAACAGAGCGGGGGGTTCTACGAGCAGTACTTC.

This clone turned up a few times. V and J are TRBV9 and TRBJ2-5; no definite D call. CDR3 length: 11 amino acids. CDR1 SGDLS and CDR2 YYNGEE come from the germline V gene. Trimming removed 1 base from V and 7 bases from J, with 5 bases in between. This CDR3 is CASSVRLTQYF. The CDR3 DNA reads TGTGCCAGCAGCGTACGGTTGACCCAGTACTTC.

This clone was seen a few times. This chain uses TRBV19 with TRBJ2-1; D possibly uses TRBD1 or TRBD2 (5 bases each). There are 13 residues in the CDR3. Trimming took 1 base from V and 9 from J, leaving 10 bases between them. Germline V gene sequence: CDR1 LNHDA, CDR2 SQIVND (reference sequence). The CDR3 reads CASSIGSGGEQFF. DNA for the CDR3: TGTGCCAGTAGTATAGGGAGTGGGGGTGAGCAGTTCTTC. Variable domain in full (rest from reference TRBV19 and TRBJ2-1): DGGITQSPKYLFRKEGQNVTLSCEQNLNHDAMYWYRQDPGQGLRLIYYSQIVNDFQKGDIAEGYSVSREKKESFPLTVTSAQKNPTAFYLCASSIGSGGEQFFGPGTRLTVL.

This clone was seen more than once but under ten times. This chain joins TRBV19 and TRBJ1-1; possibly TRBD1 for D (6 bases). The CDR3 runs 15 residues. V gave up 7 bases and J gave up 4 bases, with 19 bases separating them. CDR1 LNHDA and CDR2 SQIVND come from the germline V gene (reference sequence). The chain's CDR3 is CASNPPLGGITEAFF. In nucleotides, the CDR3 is TGTGCCAGTAACCCCCCTCTAGGGGGGATCACTGAAGCTTTCTTT.

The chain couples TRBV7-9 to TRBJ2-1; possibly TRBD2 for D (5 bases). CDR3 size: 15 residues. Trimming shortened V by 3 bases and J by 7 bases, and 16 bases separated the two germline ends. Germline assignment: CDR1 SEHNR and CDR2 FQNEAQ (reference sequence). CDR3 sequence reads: CASSLTVTPGNEQFF. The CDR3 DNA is TGTGCCAGCAGCTTGACCGTCACCCCGGGGAATGAGCAGTTCTTC.

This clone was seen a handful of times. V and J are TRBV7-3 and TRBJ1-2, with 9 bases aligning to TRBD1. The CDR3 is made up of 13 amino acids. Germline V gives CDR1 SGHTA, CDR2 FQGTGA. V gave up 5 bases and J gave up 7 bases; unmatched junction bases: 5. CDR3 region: CASSLSTGGGYTF. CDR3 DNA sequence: TGTGCCAGCAGCCTCTCGACAGGGGGTGGCTACACCTTC.

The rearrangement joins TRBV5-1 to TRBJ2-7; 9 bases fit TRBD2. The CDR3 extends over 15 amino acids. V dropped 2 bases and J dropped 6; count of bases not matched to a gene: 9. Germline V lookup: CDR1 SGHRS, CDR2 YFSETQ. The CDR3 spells CASSFGSGGTREQYF. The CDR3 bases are TGCGCCAGCAGCTTTGGTAGCGGGGGTACGCGCGAGCAGTACTTC.

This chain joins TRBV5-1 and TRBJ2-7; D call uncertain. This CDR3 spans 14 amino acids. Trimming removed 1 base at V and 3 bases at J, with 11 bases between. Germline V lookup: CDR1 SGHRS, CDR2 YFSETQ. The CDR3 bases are TGCGCCAGCAGCTTGACCACCGCAGACTACGAGCAGTACTTC. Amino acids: CASSLTTADYEQYF.

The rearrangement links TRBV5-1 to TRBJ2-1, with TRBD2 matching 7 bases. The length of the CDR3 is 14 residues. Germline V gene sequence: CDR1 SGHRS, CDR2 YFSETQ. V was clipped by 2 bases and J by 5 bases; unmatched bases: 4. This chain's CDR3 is CASSLRGGNNEQFF. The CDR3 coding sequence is TGCGCCAGCAGCTTACGCGGGGGAAACAATGAGCAGTTCTTC.

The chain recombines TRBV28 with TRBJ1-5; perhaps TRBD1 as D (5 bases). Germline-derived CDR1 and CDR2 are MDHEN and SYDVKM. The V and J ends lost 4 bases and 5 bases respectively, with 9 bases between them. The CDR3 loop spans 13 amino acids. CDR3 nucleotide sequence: TGTGCCAGCAGTTCTACAGGTTATCAGCCCCAGCATTTT. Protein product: CASSSTGYQPQHF.

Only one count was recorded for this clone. The chain's CDR3 is CASSKSSETQYF. In nucleotides, the CDR3 is TGCGCCAGCAGCAAATCGAGTGAGACCCAGTACTTC. This rearrangement joins TRBV10-2 to TRBJ2-5; unclear D gene. Germline V CDR1 and CDR2: WSHSY, SAAADI. CDR3 length equals 12 residues. With 6 bases removed from V and 5 bases from J, the gap between germline ends came to 10 bases.

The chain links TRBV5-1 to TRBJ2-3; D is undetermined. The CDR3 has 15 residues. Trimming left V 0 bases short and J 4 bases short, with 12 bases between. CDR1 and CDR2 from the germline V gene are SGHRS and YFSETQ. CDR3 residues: CASSLGSASADTQYF. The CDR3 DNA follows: TGCGCCAGCAGCTTGGGGTCAGCCTCGGCAGATACGCAGTATTTT.

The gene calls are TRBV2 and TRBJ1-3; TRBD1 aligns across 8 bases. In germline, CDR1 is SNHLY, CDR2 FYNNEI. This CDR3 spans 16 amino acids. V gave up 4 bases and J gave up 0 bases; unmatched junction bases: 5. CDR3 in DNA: TGTGCCAGCAGTGGCGGACAGGGCCTCTCTGGAAACACCATATATTTT. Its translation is CASSGGQGLSGNTIYF.

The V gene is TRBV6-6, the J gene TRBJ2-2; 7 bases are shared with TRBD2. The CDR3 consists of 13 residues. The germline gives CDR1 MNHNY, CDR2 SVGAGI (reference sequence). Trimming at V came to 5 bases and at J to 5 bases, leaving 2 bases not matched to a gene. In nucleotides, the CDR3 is TGTGCCAGCAGTGTACTAGCGACCGGGGAGCTGTTTTTT. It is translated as CASSVLATGELFF.

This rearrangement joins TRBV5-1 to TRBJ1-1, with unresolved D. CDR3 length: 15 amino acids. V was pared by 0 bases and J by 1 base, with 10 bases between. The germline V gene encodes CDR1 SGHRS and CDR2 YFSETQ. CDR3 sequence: CASSLGGERNTEAFF. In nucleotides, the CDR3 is TGCGCCAGCAGCTTGGGCGGAGAGCGGAACACTGAAGCTTTCTTT.

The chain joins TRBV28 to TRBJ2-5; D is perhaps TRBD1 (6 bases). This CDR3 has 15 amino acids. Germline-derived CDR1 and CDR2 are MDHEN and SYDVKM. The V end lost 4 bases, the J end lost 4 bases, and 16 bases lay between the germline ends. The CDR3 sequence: CASSSTTGLRETQYF. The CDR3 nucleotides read TGTGCCAGCAGTTCAACTACAGGGTTGAGAGAGACCCAGTACTTC.

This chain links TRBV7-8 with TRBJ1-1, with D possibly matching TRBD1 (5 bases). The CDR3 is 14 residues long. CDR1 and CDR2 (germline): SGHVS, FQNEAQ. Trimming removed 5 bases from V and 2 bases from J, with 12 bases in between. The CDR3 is CASSPGTYNTEAFF. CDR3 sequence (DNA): TGTGCCAGCAGCCCTGGGACCTATAACACTGAAGCTTTCTTT.